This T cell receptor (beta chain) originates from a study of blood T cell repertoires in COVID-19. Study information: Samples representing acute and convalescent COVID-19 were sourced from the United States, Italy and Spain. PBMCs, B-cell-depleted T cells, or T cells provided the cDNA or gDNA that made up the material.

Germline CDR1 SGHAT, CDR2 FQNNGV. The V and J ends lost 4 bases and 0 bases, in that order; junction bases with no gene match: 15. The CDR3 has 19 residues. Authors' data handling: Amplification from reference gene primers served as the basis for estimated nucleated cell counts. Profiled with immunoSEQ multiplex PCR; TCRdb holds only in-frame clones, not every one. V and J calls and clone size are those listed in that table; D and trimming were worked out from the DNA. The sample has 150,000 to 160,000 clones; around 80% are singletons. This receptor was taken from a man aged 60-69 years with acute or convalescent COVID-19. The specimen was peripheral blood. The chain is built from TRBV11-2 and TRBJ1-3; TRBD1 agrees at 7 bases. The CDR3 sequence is CASSSYPDRVALSGNTIYF. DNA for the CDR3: TGTGCCAGCAGCTCGTACCCCGACAGGGTTGCTCTCTCTGGAAACACCATATATTTT. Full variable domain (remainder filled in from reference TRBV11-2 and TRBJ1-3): EAGVAQSPRYKIIEKRQSVAFWCNPISGHATLYWYQQILGQGPKLLIQFQNNGVVDDSQLPKDRFSAERLKGVDSTLKIQPAKLEDSAVYLCASSSYPDRVALSGNTIYFGEGSWLTVV.